Presented here are 23 T cell receptor beta chains from one specimen sequenced in a study of blood T cell repertoires in COVID-19. Sequencing was performed with immunoSEQ multiplex PCR; in TCRdb, only in-frame clones are kept and a portion is missing. The repertoire includes about 87,000 clones, about 80% of them detected once, and more than 2% sits in the top ten. The sample taken for sequencing was peripheral blood. These receptors originate from a woman in her 70s with acute or convalescent COVID-19.

This chain connects TRBV7-2 to TRBJ2-5; 7 nucleotides match TRBD2. V shed 0 bases, J shed 11 bases, and the junction held 6 bases outside the gene matches. Germline-derived CDR1 and CDR2 are SGHTA and FQGNSA. The CDR3 contains 13 residues. The CDR3 nucleotides read TGTGCCAGCAGCTTAGCGCGTGGCGGGGGACAGTACTTC. Encoded protein: CASSLARGGGQYF.

The V gene is TRBV2, the J gene TRBJ2-2; tentative D call: TRBD1 (6 bases). The V end lost 3 bases, the J end lost 4 bases, and 15 bases lay between the germline ends. This CDR3 is 16 amino acids long. Germline CDR1 is SNHLY and CDR2 is FYNNEI. Here the CDR3 reads CASSDWDQGSTGELFF. CDR3 bases: TGTGCCAGCAGTGATTGGGATCAGGGGAGCACCGGGGAGCTGTTTTTT.

This clone is a singleton in its sample. The J gene is TRBJ2-4, the V gene TRBV6-1; weak D call: TRBD1 (6 bases). The germline gives CDR1 MNHNS, CDR2 SASEGT. Trimming stripped 3 bases from V and 12 bases from J, with 24 bases between. CDR3 length: 16 residues. The CDR3 protein is CASSEWTVGPPRDQYF. In nucleotides, the CDR3 is TGTGCCAGCAGTGAGTGGACAGTTGGACCTCCAAGGGATCAGTACTTC.

The CDR3 nucleotides read TGTGCCAGCAGCGGACTCAGCTCTGGAAACACCATATATTTT. Residues: CASSGLSSGNTIYF. V gene TRBV25-1 combines with J gene TRBJ1-3; D remains unclear. CDR1 is MGHDK and CDR2 is SYGVNS in the germline V gene. The CDR3 extends over 14 amino acids. V lost 6 bases to trimming and J lost 0 bases, with 9 bases between them.

This chain connects TRBV5-1 to TRBJ1-2; D is undetermined. Germline V gives CDR1 SGHRS, CDR2 YFSETQ. Trimming shortened V by 0 bases and J by 4 bases, and 16 bases separated the two germline ends. The CDR3 sequence is 16 residues long. This chain's CDR3 is CASSLEPTPGGYGYTF. CDR3 coding DNA: TGCGCCAGCAGCTTGGAGCCCACCCCTGGTGGCTATGGCTACACCTTC.

V and J are TRBV5-1 and TRBJ2-1, with 7 bases fitting TRBD2. Per germline, CDR1 SGHRS and CDR2 YFSETQ. The junction had 7 bases not matched to a gene; V was cut back by 5 bases and J by 5 bases. This CDR3 region has 14 residues. CDR3 nucleotide sequence: TGCGCCAGCAGGCTCGGGACTACCGACAATGAGCAGTTCTTC. It codes for CASRLGTTDNEQFF.

This clone appeared once. The rearrangement uses TRBV20-1 and TRBJ1-1; D unresolved. The V end lost 6 bases, the J end lost 1 base, and 3 bases lay between the germline ends. This CDR3 contains 10 residues. The germline gives CDR1 DFQATT, CDR2 SNEGSKA (reference sequence). CDR3 sequence reads: CSAKNTEAFF. CDR3 in DNA: TGCAGTGCCAAGAACACTGAAGCTTTCTTT.

The chain is built from TRBV19 and TRBJ1-1, with D possibly being TRBD1 (6 bases). V was pared by 7 bases and J by 3 bases, with 15 bases between. Germline V gene data show CDR1 as LNHDA and CDR2 as SQIVND (reference sequence). CDR3 length: 14 residues. This CDR3 reads CASTTDRVHTEAFF. The CDR3 nucleotides read TGTGCCAGTACTACGGACAGAGTACACACTGAAGCTTTCTTT.

The rearrangement links TRBV5-1 to TRBJ1-1; 8 positions agree with TRBD1. J was trimmed by 3 bases and V by 4 bases; bases with no gene match: 8. The CDR3 length is 15 residues. Germline values: CDR1 SGHRS, CDR2 YFSETQ. The CDR3 DNA follows: TGCGCCAGCAGCAGAACCGGGACAGGCGACACTGAAGCTTTCTTT. It yields the protein CASSRTGTGDTEAFF.

The chain couples TRBV9 to TRBJ2-2; D is perhaps TRBD2 (5 bases). The CDR3 contains 14 residues. Germline V gives CDR1 SGDLS, CDR2 YYNGEE. Trimming cost V 3 bases and J 3 bases, with 9 bases left between them. In nucleotides, the CDR3 is TGTGCCAGCAGCGATAGCGTGGACACCGGGGAGCTGTTTTTT. This translates into CASSDSVDTGELFF. The whole variable domain, filled in from reference TRBV9 and TRBJ2-2, reads DSGVTQTPKHLITATGQRVTLRCSPRSGDLSVYWYQQSLDQGLQFLIQYYNGEERAKGNILERFSAQQFPDLHSELNLSSLELGDSALYFCASSDSVDTGELFFGEGSRLTVL.

Points on this clone: One junction end disagrees with the germline gene, perhaps due to a read error. The chain is built from TRBV5-1 and TRBJ2-2; 8 nucleotides agree with TRBD2. The germline gives CDR1 SGHRS, CDR2 YFSETQ. The CDR3 has 17 residues. The CDR3 nucleotides read TGCGCCAGCAGCTTGGCCGGGAGGGAGTTGAACGCCGGGGAGCTGTTTTTT. Translating gives CASSLAGRELNAGELFF.

As to this clone: The sample has other DNA sequences that encode this CDR3 too. The genes are TRBV11-3 and TRBJ2-7; 10 nucleotides agree with TRBD1. The V gene end was trimmed by 5 bases and the J gene end by 5 bases; junction bases not matched to a gene: 12. The germline V gene encodes CDR1 SGHNT and CDR2 YENEEA. This CDR3 is built from 16 residues. The DNA of the CDR3 is TGTGCCAGCAGCCTAATCTACTCCGGGACAGGGGACGAGCAGTACTTC. Encoded protein: CASSLIYSGTGDEQYF. The whole variable domain, remainder taken from reference TRBV11-3 and TRBJ2-7, is EAGVVQSPRYKIIEKKQPVAFWCNPISGHNTLYWYLQNLGQGPELLIRYENEEAVDDSQLPKDRFSAERLKGVDSTLKIQPAELGDSAVYLCASSLIYSGTGDEQYFGPGTRLTVT.

This chain links TRBV7-9 with TRBJ2-5; the D gene is possibly TRBD2 (7 bases). This CDR3 is 13 amino acids long. Germline V gene data show CDR1 as SEHNR and CDR2 as FQNEAQ (reference sequence). V lost 8 bases and J 7 bases, leaving 17 bases between the germline ends. CDR3 residues: CASEWRGGGTQYF. CDR3 DNA: TGTGCCAGCGAGTGGAGGGGAGGGGGGACCCAGTACTTC. The complete variable domain, with remaining parts taken from reference TRBV7-9 and TRBJ2-5, reads DTGVSQNPRHKITKRGQNVTFRCDPISEHNRLYWYRQTLGQGPEFLTYFQNEAQLEKSRLLSDRFSAERPKGSFSTLEIQRTEQGDSAMYLCASEWRGGGTQYFGPGTRLLVL.

The chain links TRBV15 to TRBJ1-5, with a tentative D call TRBD1 (6 bases). Trimming stripped 3 bases from V and 0 bases from J, with 18 bases between. In germline, CDR1 is LNHNV, CDR2 YYDKDF (reference sequence). This CDR3 has 18 amino acids. The chain's CDR3 is CATSSGVGGDYSNQPQHF. The CDR3 nucleotides read TGTGCCACCAGCAGCGGGGTAGGGGGGGATTATAGCAATCAGCCCCAGCATTTT.

The chain is built from TRBV27 and TRBJ1-6; D perhaps matches TRBD1 (5 bases). The CDR3 has 12 amino acids. CDR1 and CDR2 from the germline V gene are MNHEY and SMNVEV (reference sequence). V was trimmed by 1 base and J by 10 bases, leaving 5 bases between them. CDR3 region: CASSLWGSPLHF. CDR3 DNA: TGTGCCAGCAGTTTATGGGGCTCACCCCTCCACTTT.

This clone has more than one count but fewer than ten. The chain is built from TRBV27 and TRBJ1-3, with a possible D match to TRBD1 (6 bases). The CDR3 is made up of 15 amino acids. The V end was cut by 3 bases, the J end by 5 bases, with 14 bases between. The germline V gene has CDR1 MNHEY and CDR2 SMNVEV (reference sequence). CDR3 sequence: CASSLSGASRNTIYF. CDR3 bases: TGTGCCAGCAGTTTGTCAGGGGCTTCTAGAAACACCATATATTTT.

The chain has TRBV5-4 and TRBJ2-1; 10 bases fit TRBD1. The CDR3 runs 15 residues. CDR1 and CDR2 (germline): SGHNT, YYREEE (reference sequence). V gave up 0 bases and J gave up 8 bases; unmatched junction bases: 5. This CDR3 is CASSLGGQGFDEQFF. DNA of the CDR3: TGTGCCAGCAGCTTGGGGGGACAGGGGTTCGATGAGCAGTTCTTC.

V gene TRBV5-6 combines with J gene TRBJ2-1; 8 nucleotides agree with TRBD1. The junction had 2 bases not matched to a gene; V was cut back by 0 bases and J by 0 bases. The germline CDR1 and CDR2 sequences are SGHDT and YYEEEE. The CDR3 consists of 16 residues. CDR3 DNA: TGTGCCAGCAGCTTGGTCGGGACAGGCTCCTACAATGAGCAGTTCTTC. Amino acid sequence: CASSLVGTGSYNEQFF.

The genes are TRBV9 and TRBJ2-1, with D maybe TRBD1 (6 bases). The CDR3 has 15 residues. V was clipped by 0 bases and J by 0 bases, with 7 bases between them. CDR1 and CDR2 (germline): SGDLS, YYNGEE. The CDR3 region is CASSVEGDSYNEQFF. CDR3 nucleotide sequence: TGTGCCAGCAGCGTAGAGGGGGACTCCTACAATGAGCAGTTCTTC.

The gene calls are TRBV6-5 and TRBJ1-2; tentatively, D is TRBD1 (5 bases). Germline CDR1 and CDR2: MNHEY and SVGAGI. V was pared by 7 bases and J by 8 bases, with 23 bases between. This CDR3 comprises 15 residues. The CDR3 region is CASIADGGTFAGYTF. The CDR3 nucleotides read TGTGCCAGCATCGCGGACGGAGGGACTTTCGCGGGCTACACCTTC.

V and J are TRBV5-1 and TRBJ1-1; D is undetermined. Germline V CDR1 and CDR2: SGHRS, YFSETQ. V was shortened by 1 base and J by 3 bases, with 10 bases between the two germline ends. The CDR3 runs to 14 residues. This CDR3 reads CASSLRGEDTEAFF. CDR3 coding DNA: TGCGCCAGCAGCTTGAGAGGTGAAGACACTGAAGCTTTCTTT.

The chain has TRBV7-3 and TRBJ1-2; D is unresolved. In germline, CDR1 is SGHTA, CDR2 FQGTGA. Trimming left V 2 bases short and J 4 bases short, with 8 bases between. This CDR3 region has 13 residues. DNA of the CDR3: TGTGCCAGCAGCTTAGGTAGTAGCTATGGCTACACCTTC. Its translation: CASSLGSSYGYTF.

V usage is TRBV30 and J usage is TRBJ1-6, with a tentative D call TRBD1 (6 bases). Germline loops: CDR1 GTSNPN, CDR2 SVGIG (reference sequence). This CDR3 has 15 residues. The germline V and J ends were trimmed by 6 bases and 4 bases, with 16 bases remaining between them. The CDR3 reads CACEHIDRYNSPLHF. Written as DNA, the CDR3 is TGTGCCTGCGAGCATATTGACAGGTATAATTCACCCCTCCACTTT.